A single sample gave rise to the 15 T cell receptor beta chains below, sequenced in a study of cytomegalovirus exposure and HLA in healthy donors. Primers included in the PCR were 60 Vbeta and 13 Jbeta primers. Assay used: immunoSEQ multiplex PCR; TCRdb lists only in-frame clones, some missing. Of under 200,000 clones listed, roughly four fifths are singletons. Sequencing used PBMCs. These receptors were collected from a woman aged 50 to 60 in good health and CMV-seronegative.

This clone is a singleton in its sample. V usage is TRBV2 and J usage is TRBJ2-1, with TRBD1 matching over 7 bases. The V gene end was trimmed by 10 bases and the J gene end by 2 bases; junction bases not matched to a gene: 8. The CDR3 length is 14 residues. CDR1 is SNHLY and CDR2 is FYNNEI in the germline V gene. CDR3 protein: CATKGDRTYNEQFF. CDR3 in DNA: TGTGCCACAAAAGGGGACAGAACCTACAATGAGCAGTTCTTC.

This chain uses TRBV6-4 with TRBJ2-1; D remains ambiguous. Germline-derived CDR1 and CDR2 are MRHNA and SNTAGT. Trimming took off 6 bases at V and 7 bases at J, with 13 bases between the two ends. This CDR3 is 13 amino acids long. CDR3 loop: CASSATDTNEQFF. The CDR3 nucleotides read TGTGCCAGCAGCGCTACTGACACGAATGAGCAGTTCTTC.

The chain recombines TRBV5-4 with TRBJ1-2, with TRBD1 matching over 12 bases. J lost 7 bases, V lost 3 bases, and 4 bases had no gene match. The CDR3 runs 14 residues. The germline V gene encodes CDR1 SGHNT and CDR2 YYREEE (reference sequence). In DNA, the CDR3 is TGTGCCAGCAGCTGGGGACAGGGGGCGGTTGGCTACACCTTC. Translating it yields CASSWGQGAVGYTF.

V usage is TRBV5-4 and J usage is TRBJ2-1; TRBD2 matches at 8 bases. V dropped 0 bases and J dropped 7; count of bases not matched to a gene: 3. Looked up from germline, CDR1 is SGHNT and CDR2 is YYREEE (reference sequence). This CDR3 contains 14 residues. Written as DNA, the CDR3 is TGTGCCAGCAGCTTGGCGGGGGGGGTGAATGAGCAGTTCTTC. This gives the protein CASSLAGGVNEQFF.

This rearrangement joins TRBV28 to TRBJ2-1; D possibly corresponds to TRBD1 (5 bases). Germline CDR1 and CDR2: MDHEN and SYDVKM. V shed 5 bases and J shed 8 bases, with 19 bases lying between them. This CDR3 comprises 15 residues. The CDR3 spells CASSAGSVVVHEQFF. Here the CDR3 DNA reads TGTGCCAGCAGTGCAGGGTCCGTTGTAGTGCATGAGCAGTTCTTC.

The chain carries TRBV5-6 and TRBJ2-5; 11 bases are shared with TRBD2. J gave up 0 bases and V 5 bases, and 12 bases lay outside the gene matches. The CDR3 has 18 residues. CDR1 and CDR2 (germline): SGHDT, YYEEEE. The CDR3 loop reads CASSRTQLAGGYQETQYF. In DNA form, the CDR3 reads TGTGCCAGCAGTCGAACCCAGCTAGCGGGAGGATACCAAGAGACCCAGTACTTC.

The chain has TRBV28 and TRBJ1-1, with a possible D match to TRBD1 (6 bases). V was shortened by 7 bases and J by 5 bases, with 20 bases between the two germline ends. CDR3 size: 15 residues. Per germline, CDR1 MDHEN and CDR2 SYDVKM. The CDR3 DNA reads as TGTGCCAGCACTTACGGGGGGCAGGGTGTGACTGAAGCTTTCTTT. Residues: CASTYGGQGVTEAFF.

This clone was counted only a few times. J is TRBJ1-3 and V is TRBV18; weak D call: TRBD1 (5 bases). V lost 3 bases, J lost 3 bases, and 18 bases lay in between. The germline V gene encodes CDR1 KGHSH and CDR2 LQKENI. The CDR3 is made up of 17 amino acids. CDR3 bases: TGTGCCAGCTCACCTCCCAAAACAGGTTCGGGTGGAAACACCATATATTTT. Translation: CASSPPKTGSGGNTIYF.

This chain uses TRBV5-5 with TRBJ2-7; D uncertain. The CDR3 is 14 amino acids. Germline CDR1 is SGHKS and CDR2 is YYEKEE (reference sequence). V was pared by 1 base and J by 0 bases, with 8 bases between. CDR3 in amino acids: CASSLHRSSYEQYF. CDR3 bases: TGTGCCAGCAGCTTGCACAGAAGCTCCTACGAGCAGTACTTC.

Comments on this clone: At the DNA level, this CDR3 is encoded by other sequences in the same sample as well. J is TRBJ2-5 and V is TRBV19; possibly TRBD2 for D (5 bases). The V and J ends lost 5 bases and 4 bases respectively, with 20 bases between them. The CDR3 is 16 residues long. CDR1 and CDR2 (germline): LNHDA, SQIVND (reference sequence). The CDR3 here is CASSPLLEGGRETQYF. The CDR3 DNA reads as TGTGCCAGTAGTCCCCTACTGGAAGGAGGAAGAGAGACCCAGTACTTC.

V usage is TRBV30 and J usage is TRBJ2-1, with TRBD2 as a possible D gene (6 bases). CDR1 is GTSNPN and CDR2 is SVGIG in the germline V gene (reference sequence). This CDR3 region has 14 residues. V lost 3 bases, J lost 0 bases, and 9 bases lay in between. The CDR3 DNA is TGTGCCTGGAGCTTCGGGAGCTCCTACAATGAGCAGTTCTTC. Translating gives CAWSFGSSYNEQFF. The whole variable domain, filled in from reference TRBV30 and TRBJ2-1, reads SQTIHQWPATLVQPVGSPLSLECTVEGTSNPNLYWYRQAAGRGLQLLFYSVGIGQISSEVPQNLSASRPQDRQFILSSKKLLLSDSGFYLCAWSFGSSYNEQFFGPGTRLTVL.

The chain couples TRBV5-1 to TRBJ2-2; tentatively, D is TRBD1 (6 bases). Germline values: CDR1 SGHRS, CDR2 YFSETQ. The CDR3 has 15 amino acids. V was clipped by 2 bases and J by 3 bases, with 11 bases between them. The CDR3 DNA follows: TGCGCCAGCAGCTTACAGGGTTCGGACACCGGGGAGCTGTTTTTT. This encodes CASSLQGSDTGELFF.

This clone was counted only a few times. V gene TRBV5-1 combines with J gene TRBJ2-3, with a tentative D call TRBD2 (6 bases). The CDR3 is 14 amino acids. The germline gives CDR1 SGHRS, CDR2 YFSETQ. Trimming stripped 0 bases from V and 6 bases from J, with 11 bases between. The CDR3 region is CASSLDGGSDTQYF. The CDR3 DNA sequence: TGCGCCAGCAGCTTGGACGGGGGTTCGGATACGCAGTATTTT.

This clone occurred a few times. This chain joins TRBV7-2 and TRBJ2-5, with TRBD1 identical over 8 bases. The CDR3 runs to 13 residues. With V trimmed by 4 bases and J by 6 bases, 4 bases remained unmatched. The V gene's germline CDR1 is SGHTA and CDR2 FQGNSA. The CDR3, as DNA: TGTGCCAGCAGCTCAGACAGGGGTCAGACCCAGTACTTC. Its translation: CASSSDRGQTQYF.

This clone was counted a few times. This chain connects TRBV6-6 to TRBJ1-1; D is perhaps TRBD1 (6 bases). The ends were cut back, 0 bases at V and 10 bases at J, with 21 bases in the middle. The CDR3 runs 16 residues. CDR1 is MNHNY, CDR2 SVGAGI, per germline (reference sequence). CDR3 loop: CASSYSSARRGGGAFF. The DNA for the CDR3 is TGTGCCAGCAGTTACTCGAGTGCAAGGAGGGGAGGGGGAGCTTTCTTT.